The text below deals with one T cell receptor (beta chain). The target of this receptor is not known. No base quality information exists; no much larger clone differs at one position. The data originate from a study of post-analysis software for immune sequencing data (dated by TCRdb to between 2014 and 2017). Regarding the research as a whole: Relapsing-remitting, secondary progressive and progressive-relapsing multiple sclerosis were recorded as disease courses, and subtype annotation was lacking for some patients. Patient repertoires were compared against around twelve previously published healthy control repertoires from donors aged 6 to 25 years. A subset of samples was prepared in parallel using single-end sample barcoding, then pooled and co-amplified after Illumina adapter ligation. What the work shows at the level of the full study, not this receptor alone: Direct clustering with F measure showed strong co-clustering of samples prepared in the same batch, prompting a batch-effect correction. Compared with controls, multiple sclerosis patients had significantly lower normalized Chao1 diversity, a finding suggesting substantial peripheral T-cell clonal expansion. The multiple sclerosis patient group was slightly younger than the control group. A handful of TRBV segments, including TRBV5-6, TRBV5-1 and TRBV20-1, were significantly more frequent in patients than controls.

The junction shows trimming of 2 bases on V and 5 bases on J, and the gene matches do not reach 12 bases of it. Taken from the germline V gene, the CDR1 and CDR2 loops are ENHRY and SYGVKD. The CDR3 starts with the cysteine, ends with the phenylalanine, and has 17 residues. Only CDR3 DNA remains: 51 bases, in frame from the first base. The method was PCR. The sequencer was an Illumina HiSeq 2500. To reduce PCR and sequencing biases, unique molecular identifiers were incorporated into the TCR beta cDNA libraries. Roughly 0.5 million cDNA molecules were obtained per 1 to 10 million input T cells, so each molecule approximated one T cell. The same protocol used for the earlier healthy control dataset was applied to prepare and sequence the patient libraries. Within a given batch, samples were prepared together, multiplexed and sequenced on the same HiSeq lane. The paper's processing steps were these. MIGEC was used to process the raw barcoded reads, and molecular identifier groups with only a single read were discarded before consensus assembly and CDR3 extraction. Clonotype tables were post-analysed with VDJtools, normalizing diversity by down-sampling all datasets to the smallest sample size. Repertoire overlap clustering matched CDR3 amino acid but not nucleotide sequences to correct batch-related cross-sample contamination. TCRdb's own reprocessing of the public reads used fastp at Q25 and MiXCR and kept productive beta chains. CDR3 protein duplicates are merged, each entry listing the most common genes and DNA. The V and J calls here are based on TCRdb, not the publication. The sample data list 650,000 to 850,000 distinct CDR3 sequences, and approximately 57% of these were observed just once. About 4.5% of the sample belongs to the ten largest clones.

To demonstrate the VDJtools post-analysis software, the study profiled TCR beta repertoires from the peripheral blood of about a dozen young patients with multiple sclerosis. The multiple sclerosis patients were children and adolescents between roughly 6 and 16 years of age. The sample taken for sequencing was blood. This sequence was found in a girl aged 5-17 years with multiple sclerosis. The chain is made from TRBV10-3 and TRBJ2-3; 8 bases in the middle match TRBD2. The DNA is as follows: TGTGCCATCAGTGAGCCAACCAATCGGGAGGGAGGAGATACGCAGTATTTT. This sequence encodes CAISEPTNREGGDTQYF.